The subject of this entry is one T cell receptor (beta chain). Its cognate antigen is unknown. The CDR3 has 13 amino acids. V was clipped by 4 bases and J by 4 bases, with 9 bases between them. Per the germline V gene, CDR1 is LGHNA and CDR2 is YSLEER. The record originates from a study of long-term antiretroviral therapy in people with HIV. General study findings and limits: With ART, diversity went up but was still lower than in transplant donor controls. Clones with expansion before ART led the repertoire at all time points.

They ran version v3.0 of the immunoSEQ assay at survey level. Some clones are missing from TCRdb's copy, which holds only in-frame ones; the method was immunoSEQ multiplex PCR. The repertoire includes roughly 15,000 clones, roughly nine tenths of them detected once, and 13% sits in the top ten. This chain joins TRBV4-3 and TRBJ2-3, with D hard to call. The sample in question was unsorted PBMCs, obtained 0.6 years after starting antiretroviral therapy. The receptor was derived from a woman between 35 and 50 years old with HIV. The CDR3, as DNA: TGCGCCAGCAGCCCGTCGGACGCAGATACGCAGTATTTT. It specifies CASSPSDADTQYF.